This TCR beta chain derives from a study of T cell changes during pregnancy in multiple sclerosis (dated by TCRdb to the late 2010s). For the wider study: The study examined how the T cell repertoire changed over the course of pregnancy in women with multiple sclerosis.

Libraries came from the immunoSEQ multiplex PCR assay. Here the immuneACCESS table is served through TCRdb, limited to in-frame sequences with V and J called. Missing clones are a known gap in these copies; in checked studies unresolved V genes cover under half, and the rest lacks a known reason. The sample contains 30,000 to 45,000 clones, 91% of them found a single time. The ten largest clones represent 0.45% to 0.55% of the sample. With respect to this clone: The antigen it recognizes is unknown. No base quality values were provided; no much bigger clone lies one nucleotide off.

Spanning cysteine to phenylalanine, the CDR3 consists of 13 amino acids. Left in the record is the CDR3 DNA by itself, 39 bases read in frame from the first base. At the junction V is shortened by 0 bases and J by 10 bases; bases outside the gene matches: 6. In the germline V gene (reference sequence), CDR1 corresponds to GTSNPN and CDR2 to SVGIG. The V gene is TRBV30 and the J gene is TRBJ1-5, and TRBD1 matches 7 of the central bases. The receptor was isolated from a female donor in good health, enrolled as a control in a pregnancy study. The sample consisted of CD4+ T cells from peripheral blood mononuclear cells, taken in the second trimester of pregnancy. The CDR3 protein: CAWSVNDRDPQHF. The nucleotide sequence is TGTGCCTGGAGTGTTAATGACAGGGATCCCCAGCATTTT.